The entry below describes one T cell receptor beta chain. These data come from a study of control samples from healthy donors and cancer patients. V lost 1 base, J lost 1 base, and 4 bases lay in between. The CDR3 has 13 residues. Per the germline V gene, CDR1 is SGHTA and CDR2 is FQGNSA. Assay used: immunoSEQ multiplex PCR; TCRdb lists only in-frame clones, some missing. There are about 86,000 clones in the sample; about 88% occur only once, and about 10% lies in the top ten. This chain uses TRBV7-2 with TRBJ1-1; no definite D call. Sequencing was performed on PBMCs. This sequence originates from a woman aged 50 to 60 with colorectal cancer. This chain's CDR3 is CASSLDANTEAFF. DNA for the CDR3: TGTGCCAGCAGCTTAGACGCGAACACTGAAGCTTTCTTT.